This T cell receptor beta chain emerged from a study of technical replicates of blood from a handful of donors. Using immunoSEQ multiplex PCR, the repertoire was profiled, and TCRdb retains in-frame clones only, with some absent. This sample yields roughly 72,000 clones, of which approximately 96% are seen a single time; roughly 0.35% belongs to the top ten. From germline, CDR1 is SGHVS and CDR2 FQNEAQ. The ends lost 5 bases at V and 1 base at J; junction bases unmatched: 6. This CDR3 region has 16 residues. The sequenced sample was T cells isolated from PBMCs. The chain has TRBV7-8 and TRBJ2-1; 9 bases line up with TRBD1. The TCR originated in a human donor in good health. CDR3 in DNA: TGTGCCAGCAGCCCAACAGGGGGCAGGTCCTACAATGAGCAGTTCTTC. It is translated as CASSPTGGRSYNEQFF.